The table lists the clone carrying this TCR beta chain with many counts. The sample is drawn from a study of read filtering for tumor transcriptome and immune sequencing. In the study overall: Patients were approximately 17 male and 11 to 15 female, mean age 65.9 years, range about 47 to 85. TCR-mapped reads were about 3.5 to 11 million with IR-seq versus roughly 80 to 1273 with RNA-seq. Revised staging placed roughly 8 patients in R-ISS I, some 17 in II, 7 in III.

Bone marrow was sampled from every patient at the time of active disease. The CDR3 covers 12 residues. Deletions cut 7 bases from V and 8 bases from J, with 12 bases between. From about 400 ng of RNA, a library with molecular barcoded alpha/delta and beta/gamma adaptors was made. One entry per CDR3 protein, called by TCRdb with MiXCR from the reads. This sample yields 130,000 or so distinct CDR3 sequences, of which roughly 13% are seen a single time; 7.5% to 9.5% belongs to the top ten. The source material was a population of CD138-negative cells sorted from bone marrow. J is TRBJ2-1 and V is TRBV12-3 or TRBV12-4; D gene uncertain. The TCR sequence derives from a donor at least 40 years old with multiple myeloma. This CDR3 is CASTSLRDEQFF. In DNA, the CDR3 is TGTGCCAGCACCTCCTTAAGGGATGAGCAGTTCTTC.